These T cell receptor beta chains were read from a single sample in a study of neurological immune-mediated disorders. TCRdb re-derived calls from the 5' RACE reads in MiXCR, one entry per CDR3 protein. The sample lists some 87,000 distinct CDR3 sequences; 5.8% were seen once. The source material was PBMCs. The receptors shown here come from an older woman with multiple sclerosis. The CDR3 runs from the conserved cysteine through the conserved F or W. A D gene is named only where the DNA matches it firmly. Size values are once, few and many counts, or a class for expanded clones, and some rows have none.

-,15,many,TRBV20-1,TRBJ2-2,TGCAGTGCTAGAGATGCGGCGATTAACACCGGGGAGCTGTTTTTT,CSARDAAINTGELFF
TRBD2,15,many,TRBV5-1,TRBJ2-1,TGCGCCAGCAGCGGGCAACTAGCGGGGTTTGATGAGCAGTTCTTC,CASSGQLAGFDEQFF
-,13,many,TRBV27,TRBJ2-7,TGTGCCAGCAGCTCGGGGAACTCCTACGAGCAGTACTTC,CASSSGNSYEQYF
-,13,-,TRBV6-1,TRBJ2-2,TGTGCCAGCAAAGGGGACGGGACCGGGGAGCTGTTTTTT,CASKGDGTGELFF
TRBD1,13,many,TRBV6-5,TRBJ2-7,TGTGCCAGCAGCTTGACAGGGTCCTACGAGCAGTACTTC,CASSLTGSYEQYF
-,13,many,TRBV20-1,TRBJ2-7,TGCAGTGGTGGCCTCTTTGATTCCTACGAGCAGTACTTC,CSGGLFDSYEQYF
-,17,many,TRBV25-1,TRBJ2-2,TGTGCCAGCAGTGATACTCCCGTGACAGGGAACACCGGGGAGCTGTTTTTT,CASSDTPVTGNTGELFF
TRBD2,15,few,TRBV25-1,TRBJ2-1,TGTGCCAGCAGGAGGACTAGCTCGTCCTACAATGAGCAGTTCTTC,CASRRTSSSYNEQFF
TRBD2,16,many,TRBV5-1,TRBJ2-1,TGCGCCAGCAGCCCGGGGGGGGCGAGCTCCTACAATGAGCAGTTCTTC,CASSPGGASSYNEQFF
TRBD1,15,-,TRBV5-5,TRBJ2-7,TGTGCCAGCAGCTCCATGGGGGACAGGGGAGCTGAGCAGTACTTC,CASSSMGDRGAEQYF
-,14,many,TRBV7-9,TRBJ2-7,TGTGCCAGCAGCCCCGGGACTGGAGCCTACGAGCAGTACTTC,CASSPGTGAYEQYF
-,16,many,TRBV10-3,TRBJ1-5,TGTGCCATCAGTGAGTTCCCACAGGGTCCGTATCAGCCCCAGCATTTT,CAISEFPQGPYQPQHF
TRBD1,16,many,TRBV29-1,TRBJ1-1,TGCAGCGTTGTGGACAGGGGGTCAGCCCTTAACACTGAAGCTTTCTTT,CSVVDRGSALNTEAFF
TRBD2,15,many,TRBV5-1,TRBJ2-3,TGCGCCAGCAGCCCGTACCTAGCGGGGGGAGATACGCAGTATTTT,CASSPYLAGGDTQYF
-,15,many,TRBV2,TRBJ2-3,TGTGCCAGCAGCCGACAGGGAGGGAGCACAGATACGCAGTATTTT,CASSRQGGSTDTQYF
-,13,many,TRBV11-2,TRBJ2-7,TGTGCCAGCAGCTTAGTCTTCGGGAACGAGCAGTACTTC,CASSLVFGNEQYF
-,14,many,TRBV5-1,TRBJ1-6,TGCGCCAGCAGCTTCGTTAGGGAGGATTCACCCCTCCACTTT,CASSFVREDSPLHF
-,14,many,TRBV7-2,TRBJ2-2,TGTGCCAGCAGCTTTGGAACGAACACCGGGGAGCTGTTTTTT,CASSFGTNTGELFF
TRBD1,16,many,TRBV5-1,TRBJ1-6,TGCGCCAGCAGCTTGGGGACAGGGGGGGGCGATTCACCCCTCCACTTT,CASSLGTGGGDSPLHF
-,14,medium-sized,TRBV20-1,TRBJ2-7,TGCAGTGCCCCCGCGAGACAGGCCTCCTCCGAGCAGTACTTC,CSAPARQASSEQYF
-,19,few,TRBV11-3,TRBJ1-1,TGTGCCAGCAGCTCCAGTTTCGCTCTTCCTGGCAGGGGAGGAACTGAAGCTTTCTTT,CASSSSFALPGRGGTEAFF
TRBD1,15,many,TRBV5-1,TRBJ2-2,TGCGCCAGCAGCAAGGGACAGCCTGGGACCGGGGAGCTGTTTTTT,CASSKGQPGTGELFF
-,13,many,TRBV20-1,TRBJ1-2,TGCAGTGCTAGAGTGGTGAATGGCTATGGCTACACCTTC,CSARVVNGYGYTF
TRBD1,14,many,TRBV5-1,TRBJ2-3,TGCGCCAGCAGCCCAAGACAGGGTATAGATACGCAGTATTTT,CASSPRQGIDTQYF
-,16,many,TRBV6-5,TRBJ1-1,TGTGCCAGCAGTTACTATGGCAGTCTCATGAACACTGAAGCTTTCTTT,CASSYYGSLMNTEAFF
-,14,-,TRBV29-1,TRBJ1-3,TGCAGCGTTGAGTGTCTGAACTCTGGAAACACCATATATTTT,CSVECLNSGNTIYF
-,15,many,TRBV2,TRBJ2-2,TGTGCCAGCATGCCCGGGGGCTTAGACACCGGGGAGCTGTTTTTT,CASMPGGLDTGELFF
-,16,many,TRBV9,TRBJ1-3,TGTGCCAGCAGCGTAGCGGGGAAGACAGCTGGAAACACCATATATTTT,CASSVAGKTAGNTIYF
-,13,many,TRBV12-3/TRBV12-4,TRBJ1-4,TGTGCCAGCACCCCCCCGGGGGCGGAAAAACTGTTTTTT,CASTPPGAEKLFF
-,14,many,TRBV20-1,TRBJ2-3,TGCAGTGCTAGACCGCGACCGGGCACAGATACGCAGTATTTT,CSARPRPGTDTQYF
TRBD1,12,many,TRBV29-1,TRBJ2-7,TGCAGCGCCCAGACAGGGGTGAGGGAGCAGTACTTC,CSAQTGVREQYF
TRBD1,17,many,TRBV12-3/TRBV12-4,TRBJ1-6,TGTGCCAGCAGCACCGACTCACAGGGGTACTATAATTCACCCCTCCACTTT,CASSTDSQGYYNSPLHF
-,14,many,TRBV4-1,TRBJ2-3,TGCGCCAGCAGCCACGAATCCGGCACAGATACGCAGTATTTT,CASSHESGTDTQYF
-,13,many,TRBV7-9,TRBJ1-6,TGTGCCAGCAGTTTAGAGATAAATTCACCCCTCCACTTT,CASSLEINSPLHF
-,15,many,TRBV7-8,TRBJ2-3,TGTGCCAGCAGCTCGACAGGGGAGGGTACAGATACGCAGTATTTT,CASSSTGEGTDTQYF